This entry lists 26 T cell receptor beta chains sequenced from one sample in a study of cytomegalovirus exposure and HLA in healthy donors. The study ran its PCR with 60 Vbeta and 13 Jbeta primers. Measured with immunoSEQ multiplex PCR; TCRdb has only the in-frame clones, and not every one. The data show about 270,000 clones, 70% to 90% seen once. Sequencing used PBMCs. The receptors originated from a man in his forties or fifties in good health and CMV-seropositive.

The rearrangement links TRBV9 to TRBJ2-3, with 7 nucleotides matching TRBD2. The junction had 3 bases not matched to a gene; V was cut back by 0 bases and J by 5 bases. The CDR3 runs 14 residues. The germline V gene has CDR1 SGDLS and CDR2 YYNGEE. CDR3 bases: TGTGCCAGCAGCGTAGTGGGAGGGATAGATACGCAGTATTTT. This sequence encodes CASSVVGGIDTQYF.

The rearrangement joins TRBV5-1 to TRBJ2-5; D gene ambiguous. Germline CDR1 reads SGHRS; CDR2 reads YFSETQ. The CDR3 sequence is 13 residues long. The ends were cut back, 2 bases at V and 5 bases at J, with 10 bases in the middle. CDR3 region: CASSFRGAETQYF. CDR3 sequence (DNA): TGCGCCAGCAGCTTTCGTGGAGCGGAGACCCAGTACTTC.

V and J are TRBV7-3 and TRBJ2-3; TRBD1 agrees at 9 bases. The CDR3 extends over 18 amino acids. The J segment lost 2 bases and the V segment lost 4 bases, leaving 13 bases of the junction unmatched. Germline values: CDR1 SGHTA, CDR2 FQGTGA. The CDR3 sequence: CASSSPSRGQGFTDTQYF. Here the CDR3 DNA reads TGTGCCAGCAGCTCGCCCTCCCGGGGACAGGGATTCACAGATACGCAGTATTTT.

The rearrangement joins TRBV10-2 to TRBJ1-1; D gene ambiguous. The CDR3 is 15 amino acids. Trimming removed 0 bases from V and 0 bases from J, with 8 bases in between. Germline CDR1 reads WSHSY; CDR2 reads SAAADI. The CDR3 nucleotides read TGCGCCAGCAGTGAGTCGCGTGACATGAACACTGAAGCTTTCTTT. It yields the protein CASSESRDMNTEAFF.

This chain links TRBV19 with TRBJ1-1, with 7 bases that match TRBD1. Losses at the gene ends were 4 bases for V and 4 bases for J; bases not matched to a gene: 6. Germline assignment: CDR1 LNHDA and CDR2 SQIVND (reference sequence). The CDR3 has 14 amino acids. Here the CDR3 DNA reads TGTGCCAGTAGTACAACAGGGGCAGGCACTGAAGCTTTCTTT. Translation gives CASSTTGAGTEAFF.

The chain is built from TRBV28 and TRBJ1-6; 7 bases align to TRBD1. V dropped 6 bases and J dropped 7; count of bases not matched to a gene: 9. The CDR3 runs 15 residues. The germline CDR1 and CDR2 sequences are MDHEN and SYDVKM. The CDR3 loop reads CASRAAGTANSPLHF. Written as DNA, the CDR3 is TGTGCCAGCAGGGCTGCCGGGACAGCGAATTCACCCCTCCACTTT.

The rearrangement joins TRBV5-1 to TRBJ2-7, with D perhaps matching TRBD2 (6 bases). The CDR3 totals 17 residues. V was pared by 0 bases and J by 1 base, with 17 bases between. Germline V gene data show CDR1 as SGHRS and CDR2 as YFSETQ. The CDR3, as DNA: TGCGCCAGCAGCTTGGGTTCGTGGGTAGCGGCGTCCTACGAGCAGTACTTC. This codes for CASSLGSWVAASYEQYF.

This clone has only a few counts. The rearrangement uses TRBV9 and TRBJ1-2; 10 bases align to TRBD1. CDR3 length equals 18 residues. J was trimmed by 0 bases and V by 0 bases; bases with no gene match: 8. Germline-derived CDR1 and CDR2 are SGDLS and YYNGEE. The CDR3 DNA is TGTGCCAGCAGCGTAGGACAGGGGGCGGAAGAAGCTAACTATGGCTACACCTTC. Translation: CASSVGQGAEEANYGYTF. The full variable domain, in which reference TRBV9 and TRBJ1-2 provide the parts outside the CDR3, is DSGVTQTPKHLITATGQRVTLRCSPRSGDLSVYWYQQSLDQGLQFLIQYYNGEERAKGNILERFSAQQFPDLHSELNLSSLELGDSALYFCASSVGQGAEEANYGYTFGSGTRLTVV.

The chain recombines TRBV18 with TRBJ1-2, with D possibly TRBD1 on 6 matching bases. The CDR3 covers 14 residues. CDR1 and CDR2 from the germline V gene are KGHSH and LQKENI. Trimming left V 0 bases short and J 8 bases short, with 13 bases between. CDR3 amino acids: CASSPPPGAEGYTF. The CDR3 DNA is TGTGCCAGCTCACCACCCCCAGGGGCGGAGGGCTACACCTTC.

The chain recombines TRBV4-1 with TRBJ2-1, with 12 bases identical to TRBD2. Germline V gives CDR1 MGHRA, CDR2 YSYEKL. The CDR3 consists of 17 residues. J gave up 8 bases and V 2 bases, and 10 bases lay outside the gene matches. CDR3 bases: TGCGCCAGCAGCCAAATTTATGGACTAGCGGGATCGGATGAGCAGTTCTTC. This codes for CASSQIYGLAGSDEQFF.

The chain couples TRBV11-1 to TRBJ2-1; tentatively, D is TRBD2 (6 bases). CDR3 length: 13 residues. Germline CDR1 SGHAT, CDR2 FQDESV (reference sequence). Trimming removed 5 bases at V and 8 bases at J, with 13 bases between. CDR3: CASSPTGVDEQFF. The DNA for the CDR3 is TGTGCCAGCAGCCCAACGGGAGTGGATGAGCAGTTCTTC.

CDR3 nucleotides: TGTGCCTCCGGCCCCGGACTAGCAAGGGAGACCCAGTACTTC. Its translation is CASGPGLARETQYF. The chain couples TRBV19 to TRBJ2-5; 8 bases align to TRBD2. Germline-derived CDR1 and CDR2 are LNHDA and SQIVND (reference sequence). The CDR3 runs 14 residues. J gave up 5 bases and V 11 bases, and 13 bases lay outside the gene matches. Looking up the rest from reference TRBV19 and TRBJ2-5 gives the full variable domain: DGGITQSPKYLFRKEGQNVTLSCEQNLNHDAMYWYRQDPGQGLRLIYYSQIVNDFQKGDIAEGYSVSREKKESFPLTVTSAQKNPTAFYLCASGPGLARETQYFGPGTRLLVL.

For the CDR3, the DNA is TGTGCCAGCAAGAAGGACAGGGACGTTACAGATACGCAGTATTTT. Its protein product is CASKKDRDVTDTQYF. J is TRBJ2-3 and V is TRBV28; 8 positions agree with TRBD1. Germline V lookup: CDR1 MDHEN, CDR2 SYDVKM. This CDR3 has 15 residues. J was trimmed by 3 bases and V by 7 bases; bases with no gene match: 9.

The J gene is TRBJ2-7, the V gene TRBV28, with D perhaps TRBD1 (6 bases). Germline V CDR1 and CDR2: MDHEN, SYDVKM. Trimming shortened V by 4 bases and J by 1 base, and 14 bases separated the two germline ends. The CDR3 covers 15 residues. The CDR3 nucleotides are TGTGCCAGCAGTTCGACCGGGACATCGTCCTACGAGCAGTACTTC. Protein: CASSSTGTSSYEQYF.

Details on this clone: Other DNA sequences within the sample encode an identical CDR3. This chain links TRBV9 with TRBJ2-1; 7 nucleotides align to TRBD2. The ends lost 0 bases at V and 9 bases at J; junction bases unmatched: 3. Germline V gives CDR1 SGDLS, CDR2 YYNGEE. The CDR3 runs to 13 residues. The chain's CDR3 is CASSVDPGGEQFF. The CDR3 coding sequence is TGTGCCAGCAGCGTAGACCCGGGGGGTGAGCAGTTCTTC.

The chain is built from TRBV7-6 and TRBJ2-3; the D gene is possibly TRBD2 (6 bases). The CDR3 contains 14 residues. The germline V and J ends were trimmed by 1 base and 5 bases, with 10 bases remaining between them. Germline lookup yields CDR1 SGHVS and CDR2 FNYEAQ. The DNA of the CDR3 is TGTGCCAGCAGCTTAGATCCAGCGGGAGATACGCAGTATTTT. It encodes CASSLDPAGDTQYF.

This clone was detected once. The chain couples TRBV5-1 to TRBJ2-5, with TRBD2 identical over 7 bases. CDR1 is SGHRS and CDR2 is YFSETQ in the germline V gene. The V gene end was trimmed by 7 bases and the J gene end by 4 bases; junction bases not matched to a gene: 13. The CDR3 is made up of 15 amino acids. CDR3 loop: CASFKERDPRETQYF. CDR3 bases: TGCGCCAGCTTTAAGGAGCGGGATCCCCGAGAGACCCAGTACTTC.

The CDR3, as DNA: TGTGCCAGCAGCCACCGGGACAGCTCCTACGAGCAGTACTTC. Amino acid sequence: CASSHRDSSYEQYF. The chain employs TRBV7-9 and TRBJ2-7; 7 nucleotides match TRBD1. Germline values: CDR1 SEHNR, CDR2 FQNEAQ (reference sequence). This CDR3 is 14 amino acids long. With V trimmed by 5 bases and J by 0 bases, 4 bases remained unmatched. Combining the CDR3 with reference TRBV7-9 and TRBJ2-7 gives the whole variable domain DTGVSQNPRHKITKRGQNVTFRCDPISEHNRLYWYRQTLGQGPEFLTYFQNEAQLEKSRLLSDRFSAERPKGSFSTLEIQRTEQGDSAMYLCASSHRDSSYEQYFGPGTRLTVT.

The gene calls are TRBV4-1 and TRBJ1-1, with D hard to call. From germline, CDR1 is MGHRA and CDR2 YSYEKL. The CDR3 length is 14 residues. With 0 bases removed from V and 4 bases from J, the gap between germline ends came to 9 bases. The CDR3 loop is CASSQDLRGTEAFF. CDR3 nucleotides: TGCGCCAGCAGCCAAGATCTACGTGGCACTGAAGCTTTCTTT.

In its sample, this clone was seen a few times. The chain combines TRBV19 with TRBJ1-5; weak D call: TRBD1 (6 bases). Trimming cost V 6 bases and J 0 bases, with 12 bases left between them. The CDR3 totals 15 residues. Germline lookup yields CDR1 LNHDA and CDR2 SQIVND (reference sequence). CDR3 DNA sequence: TGTGCCAGTAGGATCGGGACATTTAGCAATCAGCCCCAGCATTTT. As protein: CASRIGTFSNQPQHF.

The rearrangement joins TRBV4-1 to TRBJ2-7; 7 bases are a match to TRBD1. J gave up 4 bases and V 4 bases, and 1 base lay outside the gene matches. CDR3 size: 12 residues. Per germline, CDR1 MGHRA and CDR2 YSYEKL. The CDR3 sequence is CASSPTGYEQYF. In DNA form, the CDR3 reads TGCGCCAGCAGCCCGACAGGGTACGAGCAGTACTTC.

The chain carries TRBV18 and TRBJ1-2; the D is unclear. The CDR3 totals 11 residues. Germline CDR1 is KGHSH and CDR2 is LQKENI. V dropped 6 bases and J dropped 6 bases, with 8 bases sitting between them. CDR3 loop: CASSREDGYTF. In DNA form, the CDR3 reads TGTGCCAGCTCCCGAGAGGATGGCTACACCTTC.

J is TRBJ1-5 and V is TRBV15; D call uncertain. Germline values: CDR1 LNHNV, CDR2 YYDKDF (reference sequence). This CDR3 contains 15 residues. Trimming stripped 3 bases from V and 0 bases from J, with 9 bases between. CDR3 residues: CATSSRGNSNQPQHF. Here the CDR3 DNA reads TGTGCCACCAGCAGCCGGGGTAATAGCAATCAGCCCCAGCATTTT.

The chain carries TRBV7-3 and TRBJ2-3, with no clear D. The CDR3 has 13 amino acids. The V end lost 2 bases, the J end lost 3 bases, and 6 bases lay between the germline ends. Germline values: CDR1 SGHTA, CDR2 FQGTGA. The CDR3 DNA is TGTGCCAGCAGCTTACCAGGAACAGATACGCAGTATTTT. It translates to CASSLPGTDTQYF.

The genes are TRBV5-6 and TRBJ2-1; D is perhaps TRBD1 (7 bases). CDR3 length equals 15 residues. In germline, CDR1 is SGHDT, CDR2 YYEEEE. The V and J ends lost 0 bases and 4 bases respectively, with 11 bases between them. The CDR3, as DNA: TGTGCCAGCAGCTTGGGGGCAGGGGGGTACAATGAGCAGTTCTTC. Its translation: CASSLGAGGYNEQFF.

This chain links TRBV29-1 with TRBJ2-1, with 10 bases matching TRBD2. The length of the CDR3 is 14 residues. The V and J ends lost 7 bases and 7 bases, in that order; junction bases with no gene match: 10. In germline, CDR1 is SQVTM, CDR2 ANQGSEA. CDR3 amino acids: CSAKPLAGRNEQFF. CDR3 coding DNA: TGCAGCGCCAAACCACTAGCGGGAAGGAATGAGCAGTTCTTC.